Described below is a single T cell receptor beta chain sequence and its context. The data originate from a study of blood T cell repertoires in COVID-19. Per the original data handling: Amplified reference gene primers provided the basis for estimating nucleated cell counts. Clones were read by immunoSEQ multiplex PCR, and TCRdb kept only the in-frame ones, dropping some. The DNA gave D and trimming, while V, J and clone size come from that table. The sample yields around 230,000 clones, approximately 89% seen once. The CDR3 contains 13 residues. CDR1 and CDR2 from the germline V gene are SEHNR and FQNEAQ (reference sequence). Trimming stripped 3 bases from V and 4 bases from J, with 6 bases between.

The rearrangement links TRBV7-9 to TRBJ2-2, with D unclear. The material sequenced was PBMCs or T cells enriched from blood (not recorded which). The receptor was isolated from a young woman with acute COVID-19. This CDR3 is CASSFRFTGELFF. The CDR3 region has the DNA TGTGCCAGCAGCTTTAGATTCACCGGGGAGCTGTTTTTT.